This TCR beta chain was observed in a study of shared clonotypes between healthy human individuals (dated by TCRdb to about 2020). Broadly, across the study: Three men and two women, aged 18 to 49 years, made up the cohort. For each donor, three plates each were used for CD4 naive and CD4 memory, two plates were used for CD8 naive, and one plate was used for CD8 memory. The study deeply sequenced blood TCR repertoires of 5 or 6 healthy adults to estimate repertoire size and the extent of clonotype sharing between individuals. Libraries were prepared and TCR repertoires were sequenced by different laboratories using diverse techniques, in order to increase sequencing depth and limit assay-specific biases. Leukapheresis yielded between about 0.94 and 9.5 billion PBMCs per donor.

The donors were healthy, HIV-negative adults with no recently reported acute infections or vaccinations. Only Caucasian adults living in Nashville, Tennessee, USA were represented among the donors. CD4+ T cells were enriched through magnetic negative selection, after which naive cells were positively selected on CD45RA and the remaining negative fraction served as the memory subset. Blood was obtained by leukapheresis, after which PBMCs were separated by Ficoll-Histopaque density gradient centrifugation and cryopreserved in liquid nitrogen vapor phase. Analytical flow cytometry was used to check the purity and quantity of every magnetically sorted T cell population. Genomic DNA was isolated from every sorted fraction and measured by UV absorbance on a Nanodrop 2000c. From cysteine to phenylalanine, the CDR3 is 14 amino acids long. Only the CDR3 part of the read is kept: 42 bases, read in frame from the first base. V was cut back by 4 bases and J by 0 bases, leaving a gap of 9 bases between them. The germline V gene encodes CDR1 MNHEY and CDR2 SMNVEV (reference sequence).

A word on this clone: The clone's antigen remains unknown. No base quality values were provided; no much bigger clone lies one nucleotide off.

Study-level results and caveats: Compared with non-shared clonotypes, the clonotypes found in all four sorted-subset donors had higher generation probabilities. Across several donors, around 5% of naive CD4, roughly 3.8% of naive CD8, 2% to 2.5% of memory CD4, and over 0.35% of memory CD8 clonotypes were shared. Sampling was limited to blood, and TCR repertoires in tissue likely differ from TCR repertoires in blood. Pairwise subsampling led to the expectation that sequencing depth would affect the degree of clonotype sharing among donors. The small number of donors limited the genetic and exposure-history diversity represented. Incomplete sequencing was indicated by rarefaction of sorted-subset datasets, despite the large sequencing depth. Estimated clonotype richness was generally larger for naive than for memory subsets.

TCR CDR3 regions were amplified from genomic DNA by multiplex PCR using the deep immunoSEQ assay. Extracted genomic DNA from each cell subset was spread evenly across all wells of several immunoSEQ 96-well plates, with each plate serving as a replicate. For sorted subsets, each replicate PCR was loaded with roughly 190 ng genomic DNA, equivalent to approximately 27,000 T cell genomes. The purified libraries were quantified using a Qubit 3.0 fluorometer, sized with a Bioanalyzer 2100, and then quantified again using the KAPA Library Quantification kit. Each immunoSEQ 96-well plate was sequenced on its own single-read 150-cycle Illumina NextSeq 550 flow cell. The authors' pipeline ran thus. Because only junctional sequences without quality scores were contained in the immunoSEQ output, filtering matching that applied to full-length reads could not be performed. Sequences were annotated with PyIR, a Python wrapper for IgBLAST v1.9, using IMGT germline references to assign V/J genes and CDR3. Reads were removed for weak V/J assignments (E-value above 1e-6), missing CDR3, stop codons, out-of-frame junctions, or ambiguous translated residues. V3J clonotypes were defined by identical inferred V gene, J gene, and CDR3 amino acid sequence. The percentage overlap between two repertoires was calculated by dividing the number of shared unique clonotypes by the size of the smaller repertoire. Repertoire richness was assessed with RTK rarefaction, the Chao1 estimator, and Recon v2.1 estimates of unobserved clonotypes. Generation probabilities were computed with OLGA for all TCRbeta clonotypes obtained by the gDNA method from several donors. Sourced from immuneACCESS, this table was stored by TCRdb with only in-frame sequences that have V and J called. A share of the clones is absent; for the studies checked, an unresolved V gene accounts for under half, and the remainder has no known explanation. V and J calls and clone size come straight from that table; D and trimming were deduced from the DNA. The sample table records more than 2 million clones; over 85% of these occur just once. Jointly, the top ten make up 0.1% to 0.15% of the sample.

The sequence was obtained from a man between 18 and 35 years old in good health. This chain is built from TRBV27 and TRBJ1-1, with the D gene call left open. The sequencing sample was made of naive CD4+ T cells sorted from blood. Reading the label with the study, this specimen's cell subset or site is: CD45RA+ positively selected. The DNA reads TGTGCCAGCAGTTCTACAGAGTTGAACACTGAAGCTTTCTTT. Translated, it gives CASSSTELNTEAFF.